Below, 20 T cell receptor beta chains from the same sample are listed, as sequenced in a study of CD8 T cells in Susac syndrome. Roughly 0.45 to 1 ug RNA was reverse transcribed with random hexamers. Each CDR3 protein gets one entry after TCRdb re-called the immunoSEQ multiplex PCR reads with MiXCR. The repertoire holds some 150,000 distinct CDR3 sequences, 90% to 95% seen once, with around 0.15% in the top ten. The sequenced material came from CD4+ T cells from PBMCs. The source of these receptors is a human donor with Susac syndrome.

The table lists this clonotype with a count of one. The chain uses TRBV7-9 and TRBJ1-5; 7 bases fit TRBD1. CDR1 is SEHNR, CDR2 FQNEAQ, per germline (reference sequence). Losses at the gene ends were 5 bases for V and 3 bases for J; bases not matched to a gene: 4. The CDR3 has 14 residues. The CDR3 here is CASSMGQPNQPQHF. In nucleotides, the CDR3 is TGTGCCAGCAGCATGGGACAGCCCAATCAGCCCCAGCATTTT.

The genes are TRBV12-3 or TRBV12-4 and TRBJ2-5; a possible D gene is TRBD1 (6 bases). V lost 5 bases and J lost 1, with 14 bases in between. The CDR3 consists of 15 residues. The CDR3 loop is CASSNRDGLQETQYF. The DNA for the CDR3 is TGTGCCAGCAGTAACAGGGACGGCCTCCAAGAGACCCAGTACTTC.

The V call is TRBV5-4, the J call TRBJ1-2; 8 bases line up with TRBD1. V lost 0 bases, J lost 10 bases, and 8 bases stayed unmatched. The CDR3 totals 14 residues. Germline assignment: CDR1 SGHNT and CDR2 YYREEE (reference sequence). This CDR3 is CASSLGDRRENYTF. The CDR3 DNA sequence: TGTGCCAGCAGCTTGGGGGACAGGAGGGAGAACTACACCTTC.

V gene TRBV20-1 combines with J gene TRBJ2-1; 10 bases match TRBD2. This CDR3 region has 13 residues. J lost 3 bases, V lost 5 bases, and 1 base had no gene match. Germline CDR1 reads DFQATT; CDR2 reads SNEGSKA (reference sequence). The CDR3 is CSALAGVYNEQFF. The CDR3 nucleotides read TGCAGTGCTCTAGCGGGGGTCTACAATGAGCAGTTCTTC.

The chain has TRBV23-1 and TRBJ1-1; D possibly corresponds to TRBD1 (5 bases). TRBV23-1 is an ORF, and what it does is uncertain. This CDR3 spans 14 amino acids. V dropped 1 base and J dropped 7 bases, with 13 bases sitting between them. The CDR3 reads CASSQFRDPGEAFF. The CDR3 coding sequence is TGCGCCAGCAGTCAATTCCGGGACCCCGGTGAAGCTTTCTTT.

V usage is TRBV20-1 and J usage is TRBJ1-5; D not certain. Germline V lookup: CDR1 DFQATT, CDR2 SNEGSKA (reference sequence). The V gene lost 5 bases and the J gene lost 5 bases, with 19 bases spanning the gap. This CDR3 region has 15 residues. The CDR3 DNA sequence: TGCAGTGCTCTGCGGCCGGGGAAGGACGATCAGCCCCAGCATTTT. It codes for CSALRPGKDDQPQHF.

V is TRBV14 and J is TRBJ2-5; D is unclear. CDR1 is SGHDN and CDR2 is FVKESK in the germline V gene. The CDR3 consists of 14 residues. Deletions cut 3 bases from V and 5 bases from J, with 13 bases between. DNA of the CDR3: TGTGCCAGCAGCCATTCATTAGGATGGGAGACCCAGTACTTC. This gives the protein CASSHSLGWETQYF.

This chain joins TRBV5-4 and TRBJ2-2; no firm D call. This CDR3 has 14 amino acids. Germline-derived CDR1 and CDR2 are SGHNT and YYREEE (reference sequence). V lost 0 bases and J 7 bases, leaving 10 bases between the germline ends. CDR3 in amino acids: CASSLGARDGELFF. The CDR3 region has the DNA TGTGCCAGCAGCTTGGGTGCCCGCGACGGGGAGCTGTTTTTT.

This rearrangement joins TRBV5-6 to TRBJ2-1; D is ambiguous. Germline CDR1 SGHDT, CDR2 YYEEEE. The CDR3 runs to 12 residues. Trimming removed 1 base from V and 7 bases from J, with 6 bases in between. Here the CDR3 reads CASSLKDNEQFF. CDR3 DNA sequence: TGTGCCAGCAGCTTGAAGGATAATGAGCAGTTCTTC.

J is TRBJ2-1 and V is TRBV13, with 7 bases that match TRBD1. CDR1 and CDR2 from the germline V gene are PRHDT and FYEKMQ (reference sequence). The CDR3 contains 16 residues. With V trimmed by 2 bases and J by 5 bases, 9 bases remained unmatched. The CDR3 sequence is CASSLYPLGQNNEQFF. CDR3 in DNA: TGTGCCAGCAGCTTATATCCCCTGGGACAGAACAATGAGCAGTTCTTC.

The chain employs TRBV15 and TRBJ2-7; no reliable D call. The CDR3 spans 15 residues. Between the trimmed V and J ends, which lost 0 bases and 2 bases, there was a span of 11 bases. Germline assignment: CDR1 LNHNV and CDR2 YYDKDF (reference sequence). As DNA, the CDR3 is TGTGCCACCAGCAGAGATCTGGACGGACCCTACGAGCAGTACTTC. It encodes CATSRDLDGPYEQYF.

This clonotype was seen a few times. The V gene is TRBV18, the J gene TRBJ1-5, with TRBD1 identical over 7 bases. CDR1 is KGHSH and CDR2 is LQKENI in the germline V gene. The CDR3 extends over 15 amino acids. V trimming: 3 bases; J trimming: 0 bases; junction bases outside the gene matches: 2. For the CDR3, the DNA is TGTGCCAGCTCACCTGGGACAGATAGCAATCAGCCCCAGCATTTT. Translation gives CASSPGTDSNQPQHF.

The chain has TRBV3-1 and TRBJ1-6; D perhaps matches TRBD1 (6 bases). V was cut by 2 bases and J by 6 bases, with 14 bases left in between. The CDR3 is 16 amino acids. The germline CDR1 and CDR2 sequences are LGHDT and YNNKEL (reference sequence). The CDR3 DNA reads TGTGCCAGCAGCCAACCCCCCGGACAGTTTAATTCACCCCTCCACTTT. This encodes CASSQPPGQFNSPLHF.

J is TRBJ2-2 and V is TRBV2, with 7 bases lining up with TRBD2. CDR1 and CDR2 from the germline V gene are SNHLY and FYNNEI. V was clipped by 10 bases and J by 3 bases; unmatched bases: 5. This CDR3 is 13 amino acids long. This CDR3 reads CATITSDTGELFF. The CDR3 DNA reads as TGTGCCACAATAACTAGCGACACCGGGGAGCTGTTTTTT.

The chain employs TRBV29-1 and TRBJ1-2; D not resolved. Germline V gene lookup returns CDR1 SQVTM and CDR2 ANQGSEA. V was pared by 3 bases and J by 2 bases, with 7 bases between. CDR3 length: 12 residues. The CDR3 bases are TGCAGCGTTGACAGAGAAAACTATGGCTACACCTTC. It specifies CSVDRENYGYTF.

This chain connects TRBV15 to TRBJ2-2; no clear D gene. V lost 0 bases to trimming and J lost 5 bases, with 10 bases between them. The CDR3 has 15 residues. The germline CDR1 and CDR2 sequences are LNHNV and YYDKDF (reference sequence). The CDR3, as DNA: TGTGCCACCAGCAGAGATCGACCGGCGACCGGGGAGCTGTTTTTT. Translation: CATSRDRPATGELFF.

The V and J genes are TRBV6-1 and TRBJ2-3; 8 bases match TRBD2. With V trimmed by 3 bases and J by 6 bases, 11 bases remained unmatched. Germline CDR1 and CDR2: MNHNS and SASEGT. CDR3 length equals 16 residues. CDR3 coding DNA: TGTGCCAGCAGTGAGCTTTTGTCGGGGGGGCGGGATACGCAGTATTTT. It specifies CASSELLSGGRDTQYF.

This sequence joins TRBV3-1 and TRBJ2-7, with D possibly TRBD2 on 7 matching bases. In germline, CDR1 is LGHDT, CDR2 YNNKEL (reference sequence). The CDR3 totals 15 residues. Between the trimmed V and J ends, which lost 4 bases and 3 bases, there was a span of 16 bases. The CDR3, as DNA: TGTGCCAGCAGCCCGACCGTGCGGGGGCGCTACGAGCAGTACTTC. This sequence encodes CASSPTVRGRYEQYF.

The chain combines TRBV20-1 with TRBJ1-3; D perhaps matches TRBD1 (6 bases). Germline CDR1 is DFQATT and CDR2 is SNEGSKA (reference sequence). This CDR3 region has 15 residues. The germline V and J ends were trimmed by 6 bases and 0 bases, with 15 bases remaining between them. DNA for the CDR3: TGCAGTGCATCGTTAACAGGGAGCTCTGGAAACACCATATATTTT. This encodes CSASLTGSSGNTIYF.

This chain joins TRBV9 and TRBJ1-6; 9 bases map to TRBD1. This CDR3 has 15 amino acids. Germline values: CDR1 SGDLS, CDR2 YYNGEE. The V and J ends lost 2 bases and 10 bases, in that order; junction bases with no gene match: 7. The CDR3 protein is CASSVTGQGRSPLHF. Written as DNA, the CDR3 is TGTGCCAGCAGCGTCACGGGACAGGGAAGATCACCCCTCCACTTT.